The rows below give T cell receptor beta chains drawn from one sample of a study of CD8 T cells in Susac syndrome. TCRdb re-derived calls from the immunoSEQ multiplex PCR reads in MiXCR, one entry per CDR3 protein. The sample holds around 300,000 distinct CDR3 sequences, approximately 85% seen once. Material for sequencing was CD8+ T cells from PBMCs. Receptors originate from a human donor with multiple sclerosis. Both conserved end residues are part of each CDR3. A D gene is named only where the DNA matches it firmly. Only part of the rows carry a size: once, few, many, or a class if the clone is expanded.

cdr3_aa cdr3_nt v_call d_call j_call clone_size
CASSFQATANEQFF TGTGCCAGCAGCTTTCAGGCGACGGCCAATGAGCAGTTCTTC TRBV9 . TRBJ2-1 .
CASSEASLYEQYF TGTGCCAGCAGTGAGGCTAGCCTCTACGAGCAGTACTTC TRBV27 . TRBJ2-7 .
CASSGPGLAGDEQYF TGTGCCAGCAGTGGGCCGGGACTAGCGGGAGACGAGCAGTACTTC TRBV6-2/TRBV6-3 TRBD2 TRBJ2-7 .
CAWTSGITSSYEQYF TGTGCCTGGACAAGCGGGATTACCTCGTCCTACGAGCAGTACTTC TRBV30 TRBD2 TRBJ2-7 .
CASNNRLAGVSGELFF TGTGCCAGCAATAATCGACTAGCGGGAGTATCCGGGGAGCTGTTTTTT TRBV6-5 TRBD2 TRBJ2-2 .
CASRDRFYEQYF TGCGCCAGCAGAGACCGATTCTACGAGCAGTACTTC TRBV10-1 . TRBJ2-7 .
CASSQDQGYGQPQHF TGCGCCAGCAGCCAAGATCAAGGTTATGGTCAGCCCCAGCATTTT TRBV4-3 . TRBJ1-5 .
CASSQMTGPETQYF TGCGCCAGCAGCCAAATGACAGGGCCAGAGACCCAGTACTTC TRBV4-3 TRBD1 TRBJ2-5 .
CASILIREQVLSYTRQYF TGTGCCAGCATCCTAATTCGGGAACAGGTTCTCAGCTATACGCGGCAGTATTTT TRBV6-1 . TRBJ2-3 .
CASRRPQGVGTDTQYF TGTGCCAGCAGAAGACCCCAGGGGGTAGGCACAGATACGCAGTATTTT TRBV27 TRBD1 TRBJ2-3 .
CASRGQGVGNTEAFF TGTGCCAGCAGAGGACAGGGGGTCGGAAACACTGAAGCTTTCTTT TRBV6-1 TRBD1 TRBJ1-1 .
CASSSGTSGASHEQFF TGTGCCAGCAGCTCCGGGACTAGCGGGGCGTCCCATGAGCAGTTCTTC TRBV11-2 TRBD2 TRBJ2-1 .
CSVEDSQGGGYTF TGCAGCGTTGAAGATTCTCAGGGGGGTGGCTACACCTTC TRBV29-1 TRBD1 TRBJ1-2 .
CAWGDLTEAFF TGTGCCTGGGGGGACTTAACAGAAGCTTTCTTT TRBV30 . TRBJ1-1 .
CASSHRDRGHEQYF TGTGCCAGCAGCCACCGGGACAGGGGTCACGAGCAGTACTTC TRBV12-3/TRBV12-4 TRBD1 TRBJ2-7 once
CASNHPHRENTEAFF TGTGCCAGCAACCATCCCCACAGGGAGAACACTGAAGCTTTCTTT TRBV6-1 . TRBJ1-1 .
CASTLGQGAYSSPLHF TGTGCCAGCACCCTCGGACAGGGGGCGTATTCATCACCCCTCCACTTT TRBV3-1 TRBD1 TRBJ1-6 once
CASSPPTRQETQYF TGTGCCAGCAGCCCGCCGACACGCCAAGAGACCCAGTACTTC TRBV7-9 . TRBJ2-5 .
CASSITPGGELFF TGTGCCAGTAGTATCACCCCGGGAGGGGAGCTGTTTTTT TRBV19 . TRBJ2-2 .
CASSTRTDNEQFF TGTGCCAGCAGCACCCGGACCGACAATGAGCAGTTCTTC TRBV7-9 . TRBJ2-1 .
CASSSYILRRDYEQYF TGTGCCAGCAGTTCTTACATCTTACGCCGGGACTACGAGCAGTACTTC TRBV6-2/TRBV6-3 . TRBJ2-7 .
CASSVQGGETQYF TGTGCCAGCAGCGTACAGGGTGGGGAGACCCAGTACTTC TRBV6-1 . TRBJ2-5 few
CASSQDQTWQVNEQYF TGCGCCAGCAGCCAAGATCAGACCTGGCAGGTCAACGAGCAGTACTTC TRBV4-3 . TRBJ2-7 .
CASSHGGMSYEQYF TGCGCCAGCAGCCACGGGGGTATGTCCTACGAGCAGTACTTC TRBV4-1 . TRBJ2-7 .
CASSEGLGTGELFF TGTGCCAGCAGTGAAGGGCTTGGAACCGGGGAGCTGTTTTTT TRBV6-1 . TRBJ2-2 .
CASSFIAGAKGNEQFF TGTGCCAGCAGCTTTATAGCGGGAGCGAAGGGCAATGAGCAGTTCTTC TRBV5-8 TRBD2 TRBJ2-1 .
CSVVQGARYEQYF TGCAGCGTTGTTCAGGGGGCGAGGTACGAGCAGTACTTC TRBV29-1 TRBD1 TRBJ2-7 once
CSAPNLAGGSYEQYF TGCAGTGCTCCAAACTTAGCGGGAGGGTCCTACGAGCAGTACTTC TRBV20-1 TRBD2 TRBJ2-7 .
CASSLRGGNGYTF TGTGCCAGCAGCTTGAGAGGAGGGAACGGCTACACCTTC TRBV5-4 . TRBJ1-2 .
CSVGDRGRTNEKLFF TGCAGCGTTGGCGACAGGGGGCGAACTAATGAAAAACTGTTTTTT TRBV29-1 TRBD1 TRBJ1-4 .
CASINRDRADYGYTF TGCGCCAGCATCAACCGGGACAGGGCTGACTATGGCTACACCTTC TRBV10-1 TRBD1 TRBJ1-2 once
CGSGQPNTEAFF TGCGGATCGGGACAGCCGAACACTGAAGCTTTCTTT TRBV4-1 TRBD1 TRBJ1-1 .
CASSSRDNDTEAFF TGTGCCAGCAGCTCCAGAGACAACGACACTGAAGCTTTCTTT TRBV9 . TRBJ1-1 .